The next 8 T cell receptor beta chains were all read from a single sample in a study of blood T cell repertoires in COVID-19 (dated by TCRdb to the early 2020s). Library method: the immunoSEQ multiplex PCR assay. This is the immuneACCESS table as TCRdb keeps it, with only in-frame sequences that have V and J called. A part of the clones is gone; compared with another copy, unresolved V genes explain less than half, and the rest is unexplained. This sample has about 360,000 clones in its table, and 75% to 90% of those were observed once. Of the sample, 7.1% is held by the ten largest clones. Sequenced: peripheral blood. These receptors came from a woman aged 55-75 years with COVID-19, enrolled during active disease.

This sequence joins TRBV6-4 and TRBJ1-6; D is unresolved. The ends were cut back, 7 bases at V and 0 bases at J, with 13 bases in the middle. CDR1 is MRHNA and CDR2 is SNTAGT in the germline V gene. This CDR3 spans 16 amino acids. CDR3 amino acids: CASNTLEGSYNSPLHF. CDR3 nucleotides: TGTGCCAGCAATACACTCGAGGGCTCCTATAATTCACCCCTCCACTTT.

The chain uses TRBV2 and TRBJ2-7; D is ambiguous. Germline V gene lookup returns CDR1 SNHLY and CDR2 FYNNEI. The CDR3 spans 13 residues. V lost 11 bases and J 2 bases, leaving 16 bases between the germline ends. CDR3 coding DNA: TGTGCCCACAGAAAACCGGTGGCCTACGAGCAGTACTTC. Protein sequence: CAHRKPVAYEQYF.

The chain has TRBV27 and TRBJ1-2, with 9 bases lining up with TRBD1. V lost 6 bases to trimming and J lost 8 bases; unmatched junction nucleotides: 7. The CDR3 has 13 residues. The V gene's germline CDR1 is MNHEY and CDR2 SMNVEV (reference sequence). This chain's CDR3 is CASSFTGGLGYTF. The CDR3 DNA sequence: TGTGCCAGCAGCTTTACAGGGGGCCTAGGCTACACCTTC.

The chain recombines TRBV7-3 with TRBJ2-7; tentative D call: TRBD2 (5 bases). From germline, CDR1 is SGHTA and CDR2 FQGTGA. CDR3 length: 13 residues. Trimming removed 8 bases at V and 1 base at J, with 12 bases between. The CDR3 loop reads CASSEVGSYEQYF. The DNA for the CDR3 is TGTGCCAGCTCGGAGGTTGGGTCCTACGAGCAGTACTTC.

The chain links TRBV11-3 to TRBJ2-7; D perhaps matches TRBD1 (6 bases). Germline V CDR1 and CDR2: SGHNT, YENEEA. V gave up 5 bases and J gave up 7 bases, with 21 bases separating them. CDR3 length: 15 amino acids. The CDR3 reads CASSATGTPLGEQYF. The CDR3 DNA reads as TGTGCCAGCAGCGCGACAGGAACCCCTCTAGGTGAGCAGTACTTC.

The chain employs TRBV4-2 and TRBJ1-4; 10 nucleotides line up with TRBD1. V shed 6 bases, J shed 8 bases, and the junction held 9 bases outside the gene matches. Germline V gene sequence: CDR1 LGHNA, CDR2 YNFKEQ. The CDR3 consists of 15 residues. As DNA, the CDR3 is TGTGCCAGCAGGGGGGAAGGGACAGGGGACGAAAAACTGTTTTTT. It specifies CASRGEGTGDEKLFF.

This clone was detected once. Other DNA sequences within the sample encode an identical CDR3. CDR3: CASSVVGTDTQYF. CDR3 bases: TGTGCCAGCAGCGTAGTGGGGACTGATACGCAGTATTTT. The chain uses TRBV9 and TRBJ2-3; the D gene is possibly TRBD2 (6 bases). V dropped 0 bases and J dropped 6 bases, with 8 bases sitting between them. This CDR3 is 13 amino acids long. Germline V gives CDR1 SGDLS, CDR2 YYNGEE. Full variable domain (missing parts from reference TRBV9 and TRBJ2-3): DSGVTQTPKHLITATGQRVTLRCSPRSGDLSVYWYQQSLDQGLQFLIQYYNGEERAKGNILERFSAQQFPDLHSELNLSSLELGDSALYFCASSVVGTDTQYFGPGTRLTVL.

The CDR3 loop is CASSMDWAGDEQYF. CDR3 DNA: TGTGCCAGTAGTATGGACTGGGCGGGGGACGAGCAGTACTTC. The chain uses TRBV19 and TRBJ2-7, with TRBD2 identical over 7 bases. V shed 3 bases, J shed 5 bases, and the junction held 7 bases outside the gene matches. CDR3 size: 14 residues. Germline V gives CDR1 LNHDA, CDR2 SQIVND (reference sequence).